The TCR beta chain under discussion was sequenced for a study of shared clonotypes between healthy human individuals. How the authors handled the data: From ImmunoSEQ came sequences covering only the junction and carrying no quality scores, so filtering differed. The table came from immunoSEQ multiplex PCR; TCRdb's copy has only in-frame clones and leaves some out. V and J calls and clone size are as listed in that table; D and trimming were resolved from the DNA. Altogether roughly 2 million clones are present, 90% to 95% being singletons, with the ten largest covering roughly 0.13%. Study outcomes and limitations: Tissues were not sampled, only blood, and their repertoires likely differ.

Germline V lookup: CDR1 LNHDA, CDR2 SQIVND (reference sequence). Deletions cut 5 bases from V and 4 bases from J, with 17 bases between. The CDR3 loop spans 15 amino acids. The investigators split CD4+ cells into a CD45RA+ naive subset and a CD45RA-negative memory subset. This clone was observed a single time. Antigen specificity is unknown. This rearrangement joins TRBV19 to TRBJ1-2, with a weak D call TRBD1 (6 bases). This TCR was recovered from a man aged 18 to 35 in good health. Sequencing input: naive CD4+ T cells sorted from blood. Subset in this sample: CD45RA+ positively selected. In nucleotides, the CDR3 is TGTGCCAGTAGTCCCCCGGACAGTGCGGGCTATGGCTACACCTTC. Its translation: CASSPPDSAGYGYTF.